Presented here are 14 T cell receptor beta chains from one specimen sequenced in a study of blood T cell repertoires in COVID-19. The assay was immunoSEQ multiplex PCR, and TCRdb's table has in-frame clones only and misses some. The sample yields roughly 100,000 clones, 60% to 80% seen once. The sample taken for sequencing was peripheral blood. These receptor sequences come from a man aged 55 to 70 with active or convalescent COVID-19.

The J gene is TRBJ2-3, the V gene TRBV10-3; the D call may be TRBD1 or TRBD2 (5 bases each). Germline lookup yields CDR1 ENHRY and CDR2 SYGVKD. The CDR3 loop spans 14 amino acids. Deletions cut 6 bases from V and 2 bases from J, with 12 bases between. The CDR3 is CAISEGRDTDTQYF. The CDR3 DNA is TGTGCCATCAGCGAGGGACGGGACACAGATACGCAGTATTTT.

The chain has TRBV9 and TRBJ1-3; D remains ambiguous. The CDR3 is 13 amino acids. Trimming removed 3 bases from V and 4 bases from J, with 8 bases in between. Per germline, CDR1 SGDLS and CDR2 YYNGEE. The CDR3 DNA follows: TGTGCCAGCAGCGCCTTGACAGGAAACACCATATATTTT. Its protein product is CASSALTGNTIYF.

The rearrangement uses TRBV7-2 and TRBJ2-5; the D gene is possibly TRBD1 (5 bases). In germline, CDR1 is SGHTA, CDR2 FQGNSA. The CDR3 is 15 residues long. V lost 5 bases and J 2 bases, leaving 15 bases between the germline ends. The CDR3 spells CASSKGPGLQETQYF. As DNA, the CDR3 is TGTGCCAGCAGCAAGGGGCCAGGGCTACAAGAGACCCAGTACTTC.

The chain has TRBV28 and TRBJ1-5; 7 bases agree with TRBD1. Germline V lookup: CDR1 MDHEN, CDR2 SYDVKM. The CDR3 spans 13 residues. As DNA, the CDR3 is TGTGGGTCCAGGGGGGCGCGAGTTCAGCCCCAGCATTTT. Protein: CGSRGARVQPQHF.

The chain links TRBV5-1 to TRBJ2-2, with 11 bases lining up with TRBD2. There are 14 residues in the CDR3. Germline CDR1 SGHRS, CDR2 YFSETQ. V lost 7 bases, J lost 4 bases, and 3 bases stayed unmatched. CDR3 sequence: CASSGTSGTGELFF. As DNA, the CDR3 is TGCGCCAGCTCCGGGACTAGCGGCACCGGGGAGCTGTTTTTT.

The chain links TRBV15 to TRBJ1-6; 7 bases are shared with TRBD1. From germline, CDR1 is LNHNV and CDR2 YYDKDF (reference sequence). This CDR3 has 14 amino acids. The V and J ends lost 5 bases and 7 bases, in that order; junction bases with no gene match: 5. Here the CDR3 reads CATSQGGGNSPLHF. The CDR3 region has the DNA TGTGCCACCAGCCAGGGGGGTGGGAATTCACCCCTCCACTTT.

Only one count was recorded for this clone. The rearrangement uses TRBV27 and TRBJ1-3; weak D call: TRBD1 (5 bases). The CDR3 is made up of 15 amino acids. V lost 6 bases to trimming and J lost 0 bases, with 12 bases between them. Germline lookup yields CDR1 MNHEY and CDR2 SMNVEV (reference sequence). CDR3 amino acids: CASSGRGLSGNTIYF. Here the CDR3 DNA reads TGTGCCAGCAGCGGGAGGGGTCTCTCTGGAAACACCATATATTTT.

This chain links TRBV6-5 with TRBJ1-5; D may be TRBD1 (5 bases). CDR1 is MNHEY, CDR2 SVGAGI, per germline. The CDR3 covers 13 residues. Trimming removed 5 bases at V and 4 bases at J, with 9 bases between. The DNA of the CDR3 is TGTGCCAGCAGTCCCCAGGGAAATCAGCCCCAGCATTTT. Encoded protein: CASSPQGNQPQHF.

This chain links TRBV14 with TRBJ1-4; 8 bases are shared with TRBD1. The CDR3 extends over 17 amino acids. Germline assignment: CDR1 SGHDN and CDR2 FVKESK. V dropped 8 bases and J dropped 5; count of bases not matched to a gene: 16. CDR3 region: CASRRDRNRIRNEKLFF. CDR3 nucleotides: TGTGCCAGCCGGAGGGACAGGAATCGTATAAGGAATGAAAAACTGTTTTTT. The full variable domain, completed using reference TRBV14 and TRBJ1-4, is EAGVTQFPSHSVIEKGQTVTLRCDPISGHDNLYWYRRVMGKEIKFLLHFVKESKQDESGMPNNRFLAERTGGTYSTLKVQPAELEDSGVYFCASRRDRNRIRNEKLFFGSGTQLSVL.

The chain employs TRBV3-1 (or the pseudogene TRBV3-2) and TRBJ1-1; TRBD1 aligns across 7 bases. This CDR3 contains 16 residues. CDR1 is LGHDT, CDR2 YNNKEL, per germline (reference sequence). Trimming removed 2 bases from V and 1 base from J; junction bases left unmatched: 7. The CDR3 DNA is TGTGCCAGCAGCCAACCTCGGACAGGAAAGAACACTGAAGCTTTCTTT. This gives the protein CASSQPRTGKNTEAFF.

The J gene is TRBJ2-5, the V gene TRBV28; TRBD2 matches at 7 bases. This CDR3 has 16 residues. Germline lookup yields CDR1 MDHEN and CDR2 SYDVKM. V was pared by 2 bases and J by 5 bases, with 11 bases of the junction left unmatched. Written as DNA, the CDR3 is TGTGCCAGCAGTTTAGGGCTGGCGGGAGTCAGGGAGACCCAGTACTTC. Residues: CASSLGLAGVRETQYF.

This clone was recorded once. The CDR3 region has the DNA TGTGCCAGCAGCTCTTCGGTCGGACAGGGGAACGAAAAACTGTTTTTT. Translation: CASSSSVGQGNEKLFF. The chain recombines TRBV28 with TRBJ1-4, with 9 bases identical to TRBD1. The trim removed 6 bases at V and 8 bases at J, leaving 13 bases unmatched. The CDR3 runs to 16 residues. Germline lookup yields CDR1 MDHEN and CDR2 SYDVKM.

The chain combines TRBV27 with TRBJ2-3, with a possible D match to TRBD1 (6 bases). Germline V CDR1 and CDR2: MNHEY, SMNVEV (reference sequence). The CDR3 spans 14 residues. With 4 bases removed from V and 3 bases from J, the gap between germline ends came to 11 bases. The CDR3 loop reads CASSSRGRTDTQYF. The DNA for the CDR3 is TGTGCCAGCAGTTCCAGGGGTAGGACAGATACGCAGTATTTT.

The count of this clone is one. V and J are TRBV2 and TRBJ2-2; D may be TRBD1 (6 bases). The CDR3 has 15 amino acids. The germline V and J ends were trimmed by 6 bases and 4 bases, with 15 bases remaining between them. Germline values: CDR1 SNHLY, CDR2 FYNNEI. The CDR3 coding sequence is TGTGCCAGCAGGCCCTCCGGGACACTCACCGGGGAGCTGTTTTTT. Residues: CASRPSGTLTGELFF. Supplemented by reference TRBV2 and TRBJ2-2, the full variable domain reads EPEVTQTPSHQVTQMGQEVILRCVPISNHLYFYWYRQILGQKVEFLVSFYNNEISEKSEIFDDQFSVERPDGSNFTLKIRSTKLEDSAMYFCASRPSGTLTGELFFGEGSRLTVL.